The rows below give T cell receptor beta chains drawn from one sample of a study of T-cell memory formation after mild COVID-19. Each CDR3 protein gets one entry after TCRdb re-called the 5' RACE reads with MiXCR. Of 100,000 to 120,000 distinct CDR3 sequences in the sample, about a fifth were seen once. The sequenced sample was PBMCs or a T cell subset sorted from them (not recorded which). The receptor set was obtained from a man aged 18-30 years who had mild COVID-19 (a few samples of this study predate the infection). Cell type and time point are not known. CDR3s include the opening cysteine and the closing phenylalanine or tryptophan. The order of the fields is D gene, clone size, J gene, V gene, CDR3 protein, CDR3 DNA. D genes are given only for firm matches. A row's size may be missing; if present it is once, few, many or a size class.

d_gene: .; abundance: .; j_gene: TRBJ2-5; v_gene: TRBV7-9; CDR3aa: CASSLILRGQETQYF; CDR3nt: TGTGCCAGCAGCTTAATTTTGCGGGGTCAAGAGACCCAGTACTTC
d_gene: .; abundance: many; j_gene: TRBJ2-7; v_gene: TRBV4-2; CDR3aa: CASSPDTSYEQYF; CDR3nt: TGTGCCAGCAGCCCGGACACATCCTACGAGCAGTACTTC
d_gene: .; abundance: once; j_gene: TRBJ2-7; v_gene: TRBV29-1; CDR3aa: CSVEDRADSYEQYF; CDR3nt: TGCAGCGTTGAAGATCGGGCGGACTCCTACGAGCAGTACTTC
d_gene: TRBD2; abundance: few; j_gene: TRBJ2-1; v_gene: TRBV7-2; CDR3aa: CASSSLAGGSYNEQFF; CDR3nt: TGTGCCAGCAGCTCATTAGCGGGGGGCTCCTACAATGAGCAGTTCTTC
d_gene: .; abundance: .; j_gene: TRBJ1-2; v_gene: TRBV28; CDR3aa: CASRPYRNYGYTF; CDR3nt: TGTGCCAGCAGGCCGTATCGAAACTATGGCTACACCTTC
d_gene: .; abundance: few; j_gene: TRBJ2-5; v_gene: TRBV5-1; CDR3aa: CASSLRDREIQETQYF; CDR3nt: TGCGCCAGCAGCTTGCGAGATAGGGAAATCCAAGAGACCCAGTACTTC
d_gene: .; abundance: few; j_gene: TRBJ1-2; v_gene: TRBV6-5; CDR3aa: CASSYSRVGGGYTF; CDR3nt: TGTGCCAGCAGTTACTCCAGGGTTGGCGGTGGCTACACCTTC
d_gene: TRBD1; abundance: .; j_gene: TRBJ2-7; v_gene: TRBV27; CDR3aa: CASSLVGTVRNYEQYF; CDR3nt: TGTGCCAGCAGTTTGGTCGGGACAGTGAGAAACTACGAGCAGTACTTC
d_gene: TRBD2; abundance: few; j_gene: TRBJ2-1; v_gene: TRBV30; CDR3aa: CAWFFPGVLAGGSWSYNEQFF; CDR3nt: TGTGCCTGGTTCTTCCCTGGGGTTTTGGCGGGGGGCTCTTGGTCCTACAATGAGCAGTTCTTC
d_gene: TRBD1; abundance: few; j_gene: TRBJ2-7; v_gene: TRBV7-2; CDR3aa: CASSLLGQGNEQYF; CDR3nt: TGTGCCAGCAGCTTGCTCGGACAGGGGAATGAGCAGTACTTC
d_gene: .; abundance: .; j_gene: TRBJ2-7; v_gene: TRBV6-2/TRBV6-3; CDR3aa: CASSYSGPYEQYF; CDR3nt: TGTGCCAGCAGTTACTCCGGACCCTACGAGCAGTACTTC
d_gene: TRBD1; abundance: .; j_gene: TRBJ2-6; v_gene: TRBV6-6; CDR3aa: CASRDRGLGANVLTF; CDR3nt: TGTGCCAGCCGGGACAGGGGGCTTGGGGCCAACGTCCTGACTTTC
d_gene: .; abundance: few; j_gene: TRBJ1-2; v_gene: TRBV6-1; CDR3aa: CASSEAQRGSERGYGYTF; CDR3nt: TGTGCCAGCAGTGAAGCGCAGAGGGGGTCTGAAAGAGGGTATGGCTACACCTTC
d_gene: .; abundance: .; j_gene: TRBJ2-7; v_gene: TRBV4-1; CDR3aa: CASSQFPETDGAGEQYF; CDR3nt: TGCGCCAGCAGCCAATTCCCCGAAACGGACGGGGCGGGGGAGCAGTACTTC
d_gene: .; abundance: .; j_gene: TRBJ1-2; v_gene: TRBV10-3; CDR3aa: CAISETGPPVGYTF; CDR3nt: TGTGCCATCAGTGAGACAGGGCCTCCAGTCGGCTACACCTTC
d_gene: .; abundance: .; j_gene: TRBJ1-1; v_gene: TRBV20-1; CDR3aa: CSARNPRQTEAFF; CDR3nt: TGCAGTGCTAGGAACCCACGACAGACTGAAGCTTTCTTT
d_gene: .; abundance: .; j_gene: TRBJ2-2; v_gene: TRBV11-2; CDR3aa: CASSLRQRNTGELFF; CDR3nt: TGTGCCAGCAGCTTAAGGCAGAGGAACACCGGGGAGCTGTTTTTT
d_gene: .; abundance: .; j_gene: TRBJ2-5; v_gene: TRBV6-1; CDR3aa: CASSETGLLGETQYF; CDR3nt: TGTGCCAGCAGTGAAACCGGACTCCTAGGGGAGACCCAGTACTTC
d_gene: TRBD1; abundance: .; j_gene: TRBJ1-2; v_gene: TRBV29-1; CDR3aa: CSARDRGANYGYTF; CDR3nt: TGCAGCGCCCGGGACAGGGGGGCTAACTATGGCTACACCTTC
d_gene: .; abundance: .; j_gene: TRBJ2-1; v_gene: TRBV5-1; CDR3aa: CASSPKGGYNEQFF; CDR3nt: TGCGCCAGCAGCCCGAAGGGGGGTTACAATGAGCAGTTCTTC
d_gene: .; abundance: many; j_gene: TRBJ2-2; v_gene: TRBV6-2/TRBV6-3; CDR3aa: CASSYSKRDTGELFF; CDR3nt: TGTGCCAGCAGTTACTCGAAAAGGGACACCGGGGAGCTGTTTTTT
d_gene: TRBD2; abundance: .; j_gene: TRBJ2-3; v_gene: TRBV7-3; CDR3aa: CASSLSGGSADTQYF; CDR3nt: TGTGCCAGCAGCCTTAGCGGGGGTTCCGCAGATACGCAGTATTTT
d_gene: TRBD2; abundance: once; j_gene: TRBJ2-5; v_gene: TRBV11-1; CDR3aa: CASSFQSGEETQYF; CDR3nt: TGTGCCAGCAGCTTCCAAAGCGGGGAAGAGACCCAGTACTTC
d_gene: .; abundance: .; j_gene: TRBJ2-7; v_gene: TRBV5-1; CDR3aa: CASSLAQAPYEQYF; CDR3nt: TGCGCCAGCAGCTTGGCGCAGGCGCCCTACGAGCAGTACTTC
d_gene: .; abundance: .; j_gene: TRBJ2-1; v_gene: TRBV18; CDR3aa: CASSTERHNEQFF; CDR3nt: TGTGCCAGCTCAACCGAGCGGCACAATGAGCAGTTCTTC
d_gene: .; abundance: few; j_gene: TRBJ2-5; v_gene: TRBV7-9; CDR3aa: CASSASSGVQETQYF; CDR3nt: TGTGCCAGCAGCGCCTCCTCCGGGGTACAAGAGACCCAGTACTTC
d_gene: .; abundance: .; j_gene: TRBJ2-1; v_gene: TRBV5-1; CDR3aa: CASSFGVLSYNEQFF; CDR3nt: TGCGCCAGCAGCTTTGGTGTGTTGAGTTACAATGAGCAGTTCTTC